Following are 25 T cell receptor beta chains from one sample sequenced in a study of blood T cell repertoires in COVID-19. Profiling relied on immunoSEQ multiplex PCR, and the TCRdb table lists in-frame clones only, not all of them. The data show approximately 210,000 clones, 70% to 85% seen once. Sequenced input: PBMCs or T cells enriched from blood (not recorded which). The receptors here all came from a man aged 35-49 years who had recovered from COVID-19.

The rearrangement links TRBV7-2 to TRBJ2-3; no definite D call. V lost 3 bases and J lost 5, with 9 bases in between. The CDR3 is made up of 13 amino acids. CDR1 is SGHTA and CDR2 is FQGNSA in the germline V gene. CDR3 sequence: CASSFTIGDTQYF. The CDR3 DNA reads as TGTGCCAGCAGCTTTACTATCGGAGATACGCAGTATTTT.

The chain combines TRBV6-5 with TRBJ1-6; D possibly corresponds to TRBD1 (6 bases). CDR3 length: 14 amino acids. V was pared by 6 bases and J by 7 bases, with 13 bases between. CDR1 and CDR2 (germline): MNHEY, SVGAGI. CDR3 in DNA: TGTGCCAGCAGCCGTACAGGGAGAAATTCACCCCTCCACTTT. Translated: CASSRTGRNSPLHF.

This rearrangement joins TRBV28 to TRBJ2-7; 14 bases line up with TRBD2. The ends lost 4 bases at V and 4 bases at J; junction bases unmatched: 15. This CDR3 spans 19 amino acids. Germline V gives CDR1 MDHEN, CDR2 SYDVKM. CDR3 sequence: CASSSIWGSGTSGRYEQYF. CDR3 DNA sequence: TGTGCCAGCAGTTCCATATGGGGGTCGGGGACTAGCGGGAGATACGAGCAGTACTTC.

The chain uses TRBV2 and TRBJ1-4; no clear D. The CDR3 sequence is 12 residues long. V was shortened by 4 bases and J by 7 bases, with 7 bases between the two germline ends. Looked up from germline, CDR1 is SNHLY and CDR2 is FYNNEI. The CDR3: CASSGLSEKLFF. CDR3 DNA sequence: TGTGCCAGCAGTGGTCTATCTGAAAAACTGTTTTTT.

This rearrangement joins TRBV2 to TRBJ1-3, with 8 bases fitting TRBD1. Trimming at V came to 8 bases and at J to 11 bases, leaving 11 bases not matched to a gene. The V gene's germline CDR1 is SNHLY and CDR2 FYNNEI. This CDR3 contains 13 residues. CDR3 residues: CASSTFPTGAIYF. The CDR3 nucleotides are TGTGCCAGCTCGACCTTTCCGACAGGGGCCATATATTTT.

The chain recombines TRBV4-1 with TRBJ1-2; D gene ambiguous. V lost 1 base and J lost 8, with 17 bases in between. Per germline, CDR1 MGHRA and CDR2 YSYEKL. There are 15 residues in the CDR3. The CDR3 sequence is CASSQGSYSKYGYTF. As DNA, the CDR3 is TGCGCCAGCAGCCAAGGCTCATACAGCAAATACGGCTACACCTTC.

This clone has a handful of counts. This chain joins TRBV13 and TRBJ1-1; D not certain. Trimming removed 5 bases at V and 4 bases at J, with 14 bases between. Germline V gives CDR1 PRHDT, CDR2 FYEKMQ (reference sequence). CDR3 size: 14 residues. CDR3 amino acids: CASSAGRGSTEAFF. CDR3 coding DNA: TGTGCCAGCAGCGCCGGACGGGGTAGCACTGAAGCTTTCTTT.

This clone was counted once. The chain has TRBV4-3 and TRBJ1-1; a possible D gene is TRBD1 (5 bases). Trimming pared 3 bases from V and 0 bases from J, leaving 11 bases between. Per germline, CDR1 LGHNA and CDR2 YSLEER. This CDR3 comprises 15 residues. The CDR3 is CASSQGGRMNTEAFF. CDR3 coding DNA: TGCGCCAGCAGCCAGGGGGGGAGAATGAACACTGAAGCTTTCTTT.

In this sample, this clone turned up a few times. The chain couples TRBV19 to TRBJ1-6; 7 nucleotides agree with TRBD1. The CDR3 has 15 residues. Germline V CDR1 and CDR2: LNHDA, SQIVND (reference sequence). J gave up 6 bases and V 7 bases, and 9 bases lay outside the gene matches. The chain's CDR3 is CASKRDSRANSPLHF. CDR3 DNA sequence: TGTGCCAGTAAACGGGACAGCCGAGCTAATTCACCCCTCCACTTT.

V usage is TRBV5-4 and J usage is TRBJ2-3; TRBD1 agrees at 7 bases. Germline CDR1 and CDR2: SGHNT and YYREEE (reference sequence). There are 16 residues in the CDR3. V lost 5 bases, J lost 0 bases, and 9 bases stayed unmatched. CDR3 loop: CASSQRRQGSTDTQYF. The CDR3 nucleotides read TGTGCCAGCAGTCAGAGAAGACAGGGTAGCACAGATACGCAGTATTTT.

This clone has a handful of counts. The chain employs TRBV19 and TRBJ2-7; 8 nucleotides agree with TRBD2. In germline, CDR1 is LNHDA, CDR2 SQIVND (reference sequence). V gave up 4 bases and J gave up 8 bases; unmatched junction bases: 7. The CDR3 totals 13 residues. DNA of the CDR3: TGTGCCAGTAGTACGAGCGGGGGTGGGCAGCAGTACTTC. Its protein product is CASSTSGGGQQYF.

This clone was seen a few times. The chain employs TRBV5-1 and TRBJ1-6, with 7 bases that match TRBD1. The ends lost 3 bases at V and 7 bases at J; junction bases unmatched: 10. The length of the CDR3 is 16 residues. Germline V gene data show CDR1 as SGHRS and CDR2 as YFSETQ. The CDR3: CASSSYPGQTNSPLHF. CDR3 DNA: TGCGCCAGCAGCTCGTACCCGGGACAGACGAATTCACCCCTCCACTTT.

The chain carries TRBV6-2 or TRBV6-3 and TRBJ1-2; perhaps TRBD1 as D (5 bases). Germline values: CDR1 MNHEY, CDR2 SVGEGT. This CDR3 has 11 residues. Deletions cut 2 bases from V and 10 bases from J, with 8 bases between. In DNA form, the CDR3 reads TGTGCCAGCAGTTACGGCGGGGCCTACACCTTC. The encoded protein is CASSYGGAYTF.

This chain's CDR3 is CASSPSGQISTNEKLFF. In DNA, the CDR3 is TGTGCCAGCTCACCATCGGGACAGATCTCAACTAATGAAAAACTGTTTTTT. The rearrangement uses TRBV18 and TRBJ1-4, with 7 positions matching TRBD1. Germline V gives CDR1 KGHSH, CDR2 LQKENI. J lost 0 bases, V lost 2 bases, and 6 bases had no gene match. The CDR3 is 17 residues long.

The chain recombines TRBV5-1 with TRBJ1-4; weak D call: TRBD1 (5 bases). CDR1 and CDR2 (germline): SGHRS, YFSETQ. V gave up 2 bases and J gave up 4 bases, with 12 bases separating them. The CDR3 sequence is 15 residues long. CDR3 sequence reads: CASSFEQGLNEKLFF. CDR3 in DNA: TGCGCCAGCAGCTTTGAGCAGGGCCTTAATGAAAAACTGTTTTTT.

In its sample, this clone was seen a few times. The chain recombines TRBV5-1 with TRBJ2-7; D perhaps matches TRBD1 (6 bases). Looked up from germline, CDR1 is SGHRS and CDR2 is YFSETQ. This CDR3 has 15 amino acids. V was shortened by 0 bases and J by 0 bases, with 10 bases between the two germline ends. The CDR3 sequence is CASSLGDTSSYEQYF. For the CDR3, the DNA is TGCGCCAGCAGCTTGGGGGACACCTCCTCCTACGAGCAGTACTTC.

The table lists this clone with a count of one. The chain combines TRBV11-2 with TRBJ2-1; 12 nucleotides align to TRBD2. J lost 6 bases, V lost 5 bases, and 8 bases had no gene match. The germline CDR1 and CDR2 sequences are SGHAT and FQNNGV. The CDR3 is 16 residues long. This CDR3 reads CASSPKTSGGFNEQFF. CDR3 nucleotide sequence: TGTGCCAGCAGCCCCAAGACTAGCGGGGGTTTCAATGAGCAGTTCTTC.

The chain carries TRBV5-4 and TRBJ1-6; tentative D call: TRBD1 (5 bases). Germline V gives CDR1 SGHNT, CDR2 YYREEE (reference sequence). The CDR3 runs to 17 residues. Trimming left V 2 bases short and J 0 bases short, with 12 bases between. For the CDR3, the DNA is TGTGCCAGCAGCTTAATGACAGCGAGCTCCTATAATTCACCCCTCCACTTT. This sequence encodes CASSLMTASSYNSPLHF.

This chain connects TRBV11-3 to TRBJ2-1, with TRBD1 matching 8 bases. CDR1 is SGHNT, CDR2 YENEEA, per germline. CDR3 length: 19 residues. V was clipped by 2 bases and J by 2 bases; unmatched bases: 14. CDR3 bases: TGTGCCAGCAGCTTACATCCCTTTGACAGGGGCGTAACCTACAATGAGCAGTTCTTC. This codes for CASSLHPFDRGVTYNEQFF. Full variable domain (remainder filled in from reference TRBV11-3 and TRBJ2-1): EAGVVQSPRYKIIEKKQPVAFWCNPISGHNTLYWYLQNLGQGPELLIRYENEEAVDDSQLPKDRFSAERLKGVDSTLKIQPAELGDSAVYLCASSLHPFDRGVTYNEQFFGPGTRLTVL.

This sequence joins TRBV9 and TRBJ2-1; 10 bases are shared with TRBD1. Germline lookup yields CDR1 SGDLS and CDR2 YYNGEE. V trimming: 0 bases; J trimming: 4 bases; junction bases outside the gene matches: 7. This CDR3 region has 17 residues. The CDR3 DNA follows: TGTGCCAGCAGCGTAGGTGACAGGGGGCGCGTTTACAATGAGCAGTTCTTC. It encodes CASSVGDRGRVYNEQFF.

The genes are TRBV28 and TRBJ2-2; 7 bases fit TRBD1. Trimming removed 9 bases from V and 3 bases from J; junction bases left unmatched: 7. The CDR3 spans 14 residues. Germline CDR1 MDHEN, CDR2 SYDVKM. The CDR3 DNA follows: TGTGCCAGTTCACAGGGGATGGACACCGGGGAGCTGTTTTTT. Translated: CASSQGMDTGELFF.

This chain joins TRBV7-2 and TRBJ2-3, with D possibly matching TRBD2 (5 bases). Germline CDR1 is SGHTA and CDR2 is FQGNSA. The CDR3 sequence is 16 residues long. V was pared by 2 bases and J by 0 bases, with 12 bases between. The DNA for the CDR3 is TGTGCCAGCAGCTTACTATACTGGACTAGCACAGATACGCAGTATTTT. Residues: CASSLLYWTSTDTQYF.

V is TRBV3-1 (or the pseudogene TRBV3-2) and J is TRBJ1-1, with D unresolved. Germline loops: CDR1 LGHDT, CDR2 YNNKEL (reference sequence). The V gene lost 1 base and the J gene lost 7 bases, with 7 bases spanning the gap. The CDR3 is 12 residues long. CDR3 residues: CASSQGLLEAFF. CDR3 sequence (DNA): TGTGCCAGCAGCCAAGGACTACTTGAAGCTTTCTTT.

The chain uses TRBV5-4 and TRBJ1-2, with a weak D call TRBD1 (6 bases). Between the trimmed V and J ends, which lost 4 bases and 5 bases, there was a span of 18 bases. The CDR3 totals 15 residues. Germline V gene lookup returns CDR1 SGHNT and CDR2 YYREEE (reference sequence). Here the CDR3 DNA reads TGTGCCAGCAGCCTCTCCCGGACAGAAATTTATGGCTACACCTTC. Translated: CASSLSRTEIYGYTF.

The chain has TRBV28 and TRBJ2-5; 8 bases are a match to TRBD2. V gave up 1 base and J gave up 2 bases; unmatched junction bases: 3. The CDR3 sequence is 15 residues long. CDR1 and CDR2 from the germline V gene are MDHEN and SYDVKM. The CDR3 bases are TGTGCCAGCAGTTTATTCGGGGGGGGGCAAGAGACCCAGTACTTC. Amino acid sequence: CASSLFGGGQETQYF.